One sample yielded the 19 T cell receptor beta chains listed below, sequenced in a study of blood T cell repertoires in COVID-19. Clones were read by immunoSEQ multiplex PCR, and TCRdb kept only the in-frame ones, dropping some. This sample has about 150,000 clones, with roughly 88% found just once. The material sequenced was peripheral blood. The receptors derive from a woman aged 45-60 years in a cohort sampled during active or convalescent COVID-19.

The chain employs TRBV19 and TRBJ2-2; D may be TRBD1 (5 bases). V lost 4 bases to trimming and J lost 2 bases, with 8 bases between them. Germline lookup yields CDR1 LNHDA and CDR2 SQIVND (reference sequence). The CDR3 is 14 residues long. Here the CDR3 DNA reads TGTGCCAGTAGTAGTCAGGGAAACACCGGGGAGCTGTTTTTT. It encodes CASSSQGNTGELFF.

The rearrangement joins TRBV7-9 to TRBJ1-5; 9 bases are shared with TRBD1. This CDR3 is built from 17 residues. The V and J ends lost 4 bases and 4 bases, in that order; junction bases with no gene match: 11. Germline V gene sequence: CDR1 SEHNR, CDR2 FQNEAQ (reference sequence). The CDR3 here is CASSSADRGRGNQPQHF. CDR3 DNA sequence: TGTGCCAGCAGCTCCGCGGACAGGGGACGGGGGAATCAGCCCCAGCATTTT.

This chain uses TRBV7-8 with TRBJ1-3; D perhaps matches TRBD1 (5 bases). The CDR3 consists of 13 residues. V was trimmed by 6 bases and J by 2 bases, leaving 8 bases between them. Germline CDR1 and CDR2: SGHVS and FQNEAQ. CDR3 in amino acids: CASRQGTGNTIYF. CDR3 bases: TGTGCCAGCAGGCAGGGAACTGGAAACACCATATATTTT.

The chain uses TRBV14 and TRBJ2-1, with TRBD2 as a possible D gene (6 bases). V dropped 4 bases and J dropped 7 bases, with 20 bases sitting between them. The CDR3 loop spans 16 amino acids. The germline V gene has CDR1 SGHDN and CDR2 FVKESK. The CDR3 coding sequence is TGTGCCAGCAGCCCCCCCGGCCAGTACGGACTAAATGAGCAGTTCTTC. Protein sequence: CASSPPGQYGLNEQFF.

This clone has just a few counts. The V and J genes are TRBV6-5 and TRBJ2-1; D is possibly TRBD1 (5 bases). CDR3 length: 15 residues. Germline-derived CDR1 and CDR2 are MNHEY and SVGAGI. Between the trimmed V and J ends, which lost 2 bases and 2 bases, there was a span of 10 bases. This CDR3 reads CASSYKGAAYNEQFF. In DNA, the CDR3 is TGTGCCAGCAGTTACAAAGGGGCCGCCTACAATGAGCAGTTCTTC.

This chain uses TRBV11-2 with TRBJ2-7; TRBD2 agrees at 7 bases. This CDR3 is built from 14 residues. With V trimmed by 4 bases and J by 3 bases, 6 bases remained unmatched. CDR1 is SGHAT, CDR2 FQNNGV, per germline. The CDR3 coding sequence is TGTGCCAGCAGCTGGGGGGGGATAGGCTACGAGCAGTACTTC. Translation gives CASSWGGIGYEQYF.

The V gene is TRBV18, the J gene TRBJ2-1; maybe TRBD1 (5 bases). The germline CDR1 and CDR2 sequences are KGHSH and LQKENI. This CDR3 contains 13 residues. V lost 3 bases, J lost 10 bases, and 13 bases lay in between. As DNA, the CDR3 is TGTGCCAGCTCACCGGTCAGGGAAAGCGAGCAGTTCTTC. It specifies CASSPVRESEQFF.

The chain uses TRBV3-1 (or the pseudogene TRBV3-2) and TRBJ1-2, with D possibly matching TRBD1 (5 bases). The V gene lost 0 bases and the J gene lost 4 bases, with 12 bases spanning the gap. The germline V gene has CDR1 LGHDT and CDR2 YNNKEL (reference sequence). This CDR3 is 15 amino acids long. The CDR3 coding sequence is TGTGCCAGCAGCCAAGAGAAGGGGCTCGCCTATGGCTACACCTTC. Residues: CASSQEKGLAYGYTF.

The chain links TRBV5-1 to TRBJ2-1; 12 positions match TRBD2. The CDR3 runs to 15 residues. Germline trimming cut 4 bases from V and 4 bases from J; bases unmatched to any gene: 3. The germline CDR1 and CDR2 sequences are SGHRS and YFSETQ. The CDR3 loop is CASSASGGAYNEQFF. As DNA, the CDR3 is TGCGCCAGCAGCGCTAGCGGGGGGGCTTACAATGAGCAGTTCTTC.

This clone was seen more than once but under ten times. The genes are TRBV15 and TRBJ2-7; TRBD2 might be the D (5 bases). This CDR3 spans 14 amino acids. The germline CDR1 and CDR2 sequences are LNHNV and YYDKDF (reference sequence). The ends were cut back, 5 bases at V and 2 bases at J, with 13 bases in the middle. In DNA form, the CDR3 reads TGTGCCACCAGCCGCCGTGGAGGCGCCTACGAGCAGTACTTC. The encoded protein is CATSRRGGAYEQYF.

The chain employs TRBV7-8 and TRBJ2-2; 7 bases align to TRBD2. The CDR3 length is 15 residues. The V and J ends lost 1 base and 3 bases, in that order; junction bases with no gene match: 2. Germline values: CDR1 SGHVS, CDR2 FQNEAQ. DNA for the CDR3: TGTGCCAGCAGCTTAGGGGGGGGATACACCGGGGAGCTGTTTTTT. Translated, it gives CASSLGGGYTGELFF.

The rearrangement uses TRBV7-8 and TRBJ1-3; TRBD1 matches at 7 bases. Germline CDR1 SGHVS, CDR2 FQNEAQ. There are 16 residues in the CDR3. The V and J ends lost 5 bases and 0 bases, in that order; junction bases with no gene match: 7. CDR3 region: CASSARDRDSGNTIYF. The CDR3 DNA reads as TGTGCCAGCAGCGCACGGGACAGAGACTCTGGAAACACCATATATTTT.

This chain connects TRBV6-5 to TRBJ1-2, with 8 positions matching TRBD1. The CDR3 is 14 residues long. V lost 8 bases to trimming and J lost 2 bases; unmatched junction nucleotides: 7. CDR1 and CDR2 from the germline V gene are MNHEY and SVGAGI. This CDR3 reads CASGGGTGNYGYTF. As DNA, the CDR3 is TGTGCCAGCGGAGGCGGGACAGGAAACTATGGCTACACCTTC.

This rearrangement joins TRBV19 to TRBJ1-3, with 7 bases lining up with TRBD1. CDR1 and CDR2 from the germline V gene are LNHDA and SQIVND (reference sequence). J gave up 4 bases and V 5 bases, and 5 bases lay outside the gene matches. CDR3 length: 14 residues. CDR3 amino acids: CASSSRTGGNTIYF. The DNA for the CDR3 is TGTGCCAGTAGTTCCCGGACAGGAGGAAACACCATATATTTT.

J is TRBJ1-4 and V is TRBV7-9; D gene uncertain. CDR3 length: 15 amino acids. Germline CDR1 and CDR2: SEHNR and FQNEAQ (reference sequence). V shed 1 base and J shed 4 bases, with 10 bases lying between them. CDR3 coding DNA: TGTGCCAGCAGCTTAGGGGCGCCTAATAATGAAAAACTGTTTTTT. Translated: CASSLGAPNNEKLFF. The full variable domain, rest sourced from reference TRBV7-9 and TRBJ1-4, is DTGVSQNPRHKITKRGQNVTFRCDPISEHNRLYWYRQTLGQGPEFLTYFQNEAQLEKSRLLSDRFSAERPKGSFSTLEIQRTEQGDSAMYLCASSLGAPNNEKLFFGSGTQLSVL.

The J gene is TRBJ2-1, the V gene TRBV2, with TRBD1 as a possible D gene (6 bases). Trimming left V 3 bases short and J 5 bases short, with 8 bases between. This CDR3 has 13 residues. CDR1 and CDR2 (germline): SNHLY, FYNNEI. CDR3 protein: CASSEDRDNEQFF. DNA of the CDR3: TGTGCCAGCAGTGAGGACAGAGACAATGAGCAGTTCTTC.

The rearrangement joins TRBV6-6 to TRBJ1-1, with 9 nucleotides matching TRBD1. This CDR3 region has 16 residues. Germline trimming cut 5 bases from V and 0 bases from J; bases unmatched to any gene: 7. Germline assignment: CDR1 MNHNY and CDR2 SVGAGI (reference sequence). The CDR3 loop is CASSKGQGTLNTEAFF. The CDR3 nucleotides read TGTGCCAGCAGTAAAGGACAGGGGACTCTGAACACTGAAGCTTTCTTT.

This chain joins TRBV7-8 and TRBJ2-2; 7 bases agree with TRBD1. Germline CDR1 SGHVS, CDR2 FQNEAQ. This CDR3 is built from 16 residues. Germline trimming cut 4 bases from V and 0 bases from J; bases unmatched to any gene: 5. CDR3 nucleotides: TGTGCCAGCAGCTCTAACAGGGGTCCGAACACCGGGGAGCTGTTTTTT. This gives the protein CASSSNRGPNTGELFF.

The chain carries TRBV27 and TRBJ1-6; 7 positions agree with TRBD1. Germline V lookup: CDR1 MNHEY, CDR2 SMNVEV (reference sequence). CDR3 length: 17 residues. J gave up 4 bases and V 6 bases, and 12 bases lay outside the gene matches. The CDR3 DNA follows: TGTGCCAGCAGAATAAAAGCGCAGGGGGGTTATAATTCACCCCTCCACTTT. Protein sequence: CASRIKAQGGYNSPLHF.